A selection of T cell receptor beta chains follows, all from one sample in a study of blood T cell repertoires in COVID-19. Sequenced by immunoSEQ multiplex PCR; TCRdb stores in-frame clones only, minus some. The sample includes roughly 410,000 clones, about 89% of them seen just once. Sequencing was performed on peripheral blood. Receptors were obtained from a man aged 40-50 years with acute or convalescent COVID-19. CDR3s include the opening cysteine and the closing phenylalanine or tryptophan. The D gene is left open where the match is weak. Size values are once, few and many counts, or a class for expanded clones, and some rows have none.

cdr3_aa: CASSDSFNQPQHF
cdr3_nt: TGTGCCAGCAGTGACAGTTTCAATCAGCCCCAGCATTTT
d_call: .
clone_size: .
v_call: TRBV6-1
j_call: TRBJ1-5

cdr3_aa: CASSLVPGYEQYF
cdr3_nt: TGTGCCAGCAGCTTGGTCCCAGGCTACGAGCAGTACTTC
d_call: .
clone_size: .
v_call: TRBV5-6
j_call: TRBJ2-7

cdr3_aa: CASTDRGYTGELFF
cdr3_nt: TGTGCCAGCACGGACAGGGGATACACCGGGGAGCTGTTTTTT
d_call: TRBD1
clone_size: .
v_call: TRBV11-2
j_call: TRBJ2-2

cdr3_aa: CASSQRYSFSGKGDTQYF
cdr3_nt: TGTGCCAGCAGCCAGCGCTACTCATTTAGCGGGAAAGGGGATACGCAGTATTTT
d_call: TRBD2
clone_size: .
v_call: TRBV14
j_call: TRBJ2-3

cdr3_aa: CASSWTGLGTPAFF
cdr3_nt: TGTGCCAGCAGCTGGACAGGGTTGGGGACTCCGGCTTTCTTT
d_call: TRBD1
clone_size: .
v_call: TRBV7-9
j_call: TRBJ1-1

cdr3_aa: CATSRDVSYNEQFF
cdr3_nt: TGTGCCACCAGCAGAGACGTATCCTACAATGAGCAGTTCTTC
d_call: .
clone_size: .
v_call: TRBV15
j_call: TRBJ2-1

cdr3_aa: CASSPGGGGSDGYTF
cdr3_nt: TGTGCCAGCAGCCCGGGGGGAGGGGGGAGCGATGGCTACACCTTC
d_call: .
clone_size: once
v_call: TRBV7-6
j_call: TRBJ1-2

cdr3_aa: CSVGLLAGDGSGELFF
cdr3_nt: TGCAGCGTTGGGTTACTAGCGGGAGACGGGTCCGGGGAGCTGTTTTTT
d_call: TRBD2
clone_size: .
v_call: TRBV29-1
j_call: TRBJ2-2

cdr3_aa: CASRDTGGRTEAFF
cdr3_nt: TGTGCCAGTAGAGACACAGGGGGCCGGACTGAAGCTTTCTTT
d_call: TRBD1
clone_size: .
v_call: TRBV25-1
j_call: TRBJ1-1

cdr3_aa: CASSAGRGRNYGYTF
cdr3_nt: TGTGCCAGCAGCGCCGGGCGGGGGCGAAACTATGGCTACACCTTC
d_call: .
clone_size: .
v_call: TRBV9
j_call: TRBJ1-2

cdr3_aa: CASSYRSTNEKLFF
cdr3_nt: TGTGCCAGCAGTTACAGATCAACTAATGAAAAACTGTTTTTT
d_call: .
clone_size: once
v_call: TRBV2
j_call: TRBJ1-4

cdr3_aa: CASSQDASASRGYNEQFF
cdr3_nt: TGTGCCAGCAGCCAAGACGCGTCAGCATCAAGGGGCTACAATGAGCAGTTCTTC
d_call: .
clone_size: .
v_call: TRBV14
j_call: TRBJ2-1

cdr3_aa: CASSELAGVLYEQYF
cdr3_nt: TGTGCCAGCAGTGAACTAGCGGGAGTGCTCTACGAGCAGTACTTC
d_call: TRBD2
clone_size: .
v_call: TRBV28
j_call: TRBJ2-7

cdr3_aa: CASKHLNTEAFF
cdr3_nt: TGTGCCAGCAAACACCTGAACACTGAAGCTTTCTTT
d_call: .
clone_size: .
v_call: TRBV28
j_call: TRBJ1-1

cdr3_aa: CASSLRPGSHEGFLHF
cdr3_nt: TGTGCCAGCAGTTTACGGCCCGGGTCCCACGAGGGATTCCTCCACTTT
d_call: .
clone_size: .
v_call: TRBV27
j_call: TRBJ1-6

cdr3_aa: CASSLSRAGKLFF
cdr3_nt: TGTGCCAGCAGTTTATCGAGGGCGGGAAAGCTGTTTTTT
d_call: .
clone_size: .
v_call: TRBV27
j_call: TRBJ2-2

cdr3_aa: CASSPTSHGTEAFF
cdr3_nt: TGTGCCAGCAGCCCGACATCACATGGGACTGAAGCTTTCTTT
d_call: .
clone_size: .
v_call: TRBV21-1
j_call: TRBJ1-1